This TCR beta chain emerged from a study of response to subunit inactivated influenza vaccine. One entry per CDR3 protein results from TCRdb running MiXCR on the RT-PCR reads. The sample holds some 480,000 distinct CDR3 sequences, approximately 9.9% seen once. The CDR3 runs to 11 residues. The V end was cut by 7 bases, the J end by 11 bases, with 14 bases between. The chain recombines TRBV12-3 or TRBV12-4 with TRBJ1-2; D is ambiguous. This receptor was obtained from a man aged 45-65 years who received an inactivated influenza vaccine. The sample in question was PBMCs from blood, obtained 35 to 45 days after vaccination. The CDR3 DNA reads TGTGCCAGCACTCTGGACGGGAGATACACCTTC. Its translation: CASTLDGRYTF.